The rows below give T cell receptor beta chains drawn from one sample of a study of blood T cell repertoires in COVID-19. Some clones are missing from TCRdb's copy, which holds only in-frame ones; the method was immunoSEQ multiplex PCR. The sample shows about 72,000 clones, more than 75% of them seen only once. The sequenced sample consisted of peripheral blood. The receptors here all came from a woman aged 55-70 years with acute or convalescent COVID-19. Both conserved end residues are part of each CDR3. Each record gives: J gene, clone size, D gene, CDR3 length, V gene, CDR3 protein, CDR3 DNA. The D gene is left open where the match is weak. Clone sizes are given selectively: once, few, many, or a class where the clone is expanded.

>TRBJ2-7|.|.|14|TRBV6-5
CASSPGTVSYEQYF
TGTGCCAGCAGTCCCGGGACTGTCTCCTACGAGCAGTACTTC
>TRBJ1-1|many|TRBD1|15|TRBV28
CASTLPTGSYTEAFF
TGTGCCAGCACCTTACCGACAGGGAGCTACACTGAAGCTTTCTTT
>TRBJ2-3|once|TRBD2|13|TRBV7-6
CASSRLATDTQYF
TGTGCCAGCAGCCGACTAGCGACAGATACGCAGTATTTT
>TRBJ1-6|few|.|16|TRBV27
CASSQVMDSYNSPLHF
TGTGCCAGCAGCCAGGTCATGGACTCCTATAATTCACCCCTCCACTTT
>TRBJ1-5|.|.|9|TRBV24-1
CATSERQHF
TGTGCCACCAGTGAGAGACAGCATTTT
>TRBJ1-5|.|TRBD1|15|TRBV6-5
CASSGLDRAYQPQHF
TGTGCCAGCAGCGGATTGGACAGGGCATATCAGCCCCAGCATTTT
>TRBJ2-7|.|.|13|TRBV5-4
CASGVQGTYEQYF
TGTGCCAGCGGAGTGCAGGGGACCTACGAGCAGTACTTC
>TRBJ2-1|.|TRBD1|17|TRBV7-8
CASSLTPGTGGYNEQFF
TGTGCCAGCAGCTTAACCCCAGGGACAGGGGGCTACAATGAGCAGTTCTTC
>TRBJ1-1|.|.|12|TRBV19
CASSTNSMVAFF
TGTGCCAGTAGTACAAACTCCATGGTGGCTTTCTTT
>TRBJ2-1|.|.|11|TRBV3-1/TRBV3-2
CASRLYNEQFF
TGTGCCAGCAGACTGTACAATGAGCAGTTCTTC
>TRBJ1-2|.|.|13|TRBV6-5
CASRDSGYYGYTF
TGTGCCAGCAGGGACTCAGGTTACTATGGCTACACCTTC
>TRBJ2-1|.|.|16|TRBV27
CASRPAKGPGEDEQFF
TGTGCCAGCAGGCCAGCCAAAGGTCCAGGGGAAGATGAGCAGTTCTTC
>TRBJ2-7|.|.|13|TRBV25-1
CASSVPWGDEQYF
TGTGCCAGCAGTGTTCCATGGGGGGACGAGCAGTACTTC
>TRBJ2-7|.|TRBD1|14|TRBV12-5
CASGPRQGTHEQYF
TGTGCTAGTGGTCCTCGACAGGGTACCCACGAGCAGTACTTC
>TRBJ1-5|.|.|14|TRBV6-5
CASSYHRDNQPQHF
TGTGCCAGCAGTTACCACAGGGACAATCAGCCCCAGCATTTT
>TRBJ2-7|.|TRBD1|14|TRBV6-1
CASSELDRGGEQYF
TGTGCCAGCAGTGAACTGGACAGGGGGGGCGAGCAGTACTTC
>TRBJ1-2|.|TRBD1|12|TRBV27
CASSPGGYGYTF
TGTGCCAGCAGCCCAGGGGGCTATGGCTACACCTTC
>TRBJ2-7|.|.|14|TRBV10-2
CASTSSTLAYEQYF
TGCGCCAGCACCTCCTCGACACTGGCCTACGAGCAGTACTTC
>TRBJ2-2|.|.|14|TRBV3-1/TRBV3-2
CASSQDMRAGELFF
TGTGCCAGCAGCCAAGATATGAGGGCCGGGGAGCTGTTTTTT
>TRBJ2-7|.|TRBD1|16|TRBV27
CASSPSGQGVSYEQYF
TGTGCCAGCAGTCCCTCGGGACAGGGGGTCTCCTACGAGCAGTACTTC
>TRBJ2-2|.|TRBD2|16|TRBV5-1
CASSHASGGNTGELFF
TGCGCCAGCAGCCATGCTAGCGGGGGGAACACCGGGGAGCTGTTTTTT
>TRBJ2-2|.|.|16|TRBV25-1
CASRNRGAVNTGELFF
TGTGCCAGCCGGAATCGTGGGGCCGTGAACACCGGGGAGCTGTTTTTT
>TRBJ2-3|.|TRBD2|16|TRBV7-6
CASSERGSGGPDTQYF
TGTGCCAGCAGCGAAAGGGGTAGCGGGGGGCCGGATACGCAGTATTTT
>TRBJ1-1|.|.|15|TRBV5-4
CASSLGRGTNTEAFF
TGTGCCAGCAGCTTGGGGAGGGGAACTAACACTGAAGCTTTCTTT
>TRBJ1-4|.|.|15|TRBV24-1
CATSDSGTTNEKLFF
TGTGCCACCAGTGACTCGGGGACAACTAATGAAAAACTGTTTTTT
>TRBJ1-4|.|.|15|TRBV11-2
CASRSGRGIGEKLFF
TGTGCCAGCAGAAGTGGAAGGGGGATTGGGGAAAAACTGTTTTTT
>TRBJ2-5|.|TRBD1|15|TRBV7-3
CASSPWGTGGETQYF
TGTGCCAGCAGTCCTTGGGGGACAGGGGGAGAGACCCAGTACTTC
>TRBJ1-1|.|.|14|TRBV7-6
CASSPGGANTEAFF
TGTGCCAGCTCTCCTGGGGGGGCGAACACTGAAGCTTTCTTT
>TRBJ2-2|.|TRBD1|13|TRBV7-2
CASSLQGAGELFF
TGTGCCAGCAGCTTACAGGGGGCAGGGGAGCTGTTTTTT
>TRBJ2-1|.|.|14|TRBV30
CAWSWLSPYNEQFF
TGTGCCTGGAGTTGGCTCTCCCCCTACAATGAGCAGTTCTTC
>TRBJ2-2|.|.|14|TRBV7-3
CASSLGPLTGELFF
TGTGCCAGCAGCTTAGGGCCCCTAACCGGGGAGCTGTTTTTT
>TRBJ1-1|.|TRBD1|15|TRBV27
CASSDRGPRHLEAFF
TGTGCCAGCAGTGACAGGGGGCCGCGGCACTTAGAAGCTTTCTTT
>TRBJ2-4|.|TRBD2|14|TRBV28
CASSSGGLPNIQYF
TGTGCCAGCAGTTCGGGGGGACTCCCAAACATTCAGTACTTC
>TRBJ1-5|once|.|17|TRBV6-1
CASSDPGGEYSNQPQHF
TGTGCCAGCAGTGATCCAGGCGGGGAATATAGCAATCAGCCCCAGCATTTT
>TRBJ2-3|few|TRBD2|14|TRBV10-1
CASSRTSLTDTQYF
TGCGCCAGCAGCAGGACTAGCCTCACAGATACGCAGTATTTT
>TRBJ2-1|.|TRBD2|16|TRBV9
CASSVALLAGVSEQFF
TGTGCCAGCAGCGTAGCTCTACTAGCGGGGGTCTCTGAGCAGTTCTTC
>TRBJ2-2|once|TRBD1|14|TRBV2
CASIGTGWGGELFF
TGTGCCAGCATCGGGACAGGGTGGGGCGGGGAGCTGTTTTTT
>TRBJ1-1|once|.|13|TRBV6-5
CASKRGGDTEAFF
TGTGCCAGCAAAAGAGGGGGGGACACTGAAGCTTTCTTT
>TRBJ1-1|once|TRBD1|14|TRBV6-1
CASSEGQKNTEAFF
TGTGCCAGCAGTGAGGGACAGAAGAACACTGAAGCTTTCTTT
>TRBJ2-3|.|.|16|TRBV7-9
CASIREGGRSTDTQYF
TGTGCCAGCATTAGGGAGGGGGGCCGCAGCACAGATACGCAGTATTTT
>TRBJ2-3|.|.|16|TRBV4-1
CASSQETAGGTDTQYF
TGCGCCAGCAGCCAAGAAACGGCGGGCGGCACAGATACGCAGTATTTT
>TRBJ1-5|few|.|14|TRBV7-9
CASSLAGEGQPQHF
TGTGCCAGCAGCTTAGCTGGAGAGGGTCAGCCCCAGCATTTT
>TRBJ2-5|.|.|15|TRBV21-1
CASSKNGGGGETQYF
TGTGCCAGCAGCAAAAATGGGGGGGGTGGAGAGACCCAGTACTTC
>TRBJ2-3|.|.|17|TRBV7-3
CASSQDVSGRGTDTQYF
TGTGCCAGCAGCCAAGACGTTTCGGGCAGGGGCACAGATACGCAGTATTTT
>TRBJ1-3|few|.|15|TRBV5-4
CASSSGGVSGNTIYF
TGTGCCAGCAGCTCCGGGGGGGTTTCTGGAAACACCATATATTTT
>TRBJ1-5|.|.|19|TRBV4-1
CASSQDDPFGIRWHQPQHF
TGCGCCAGCAGCCAAGATGACCCCTTCGGGATCAGGTGGCATCAGCCCCAGCATTTT
>TRBJ1-1|.|.|16|TRBV5-1
CASSPGDLSMNTEAFF
TGCGCCAGCAGCCCGGGGGACCTCTCTATGAACACTGAAGCTTTCTTT
>TRBJ2-3|few|.|15|TRBV7-2
CASSLDGGPTDTQYF
TGTGCCAGCAGCTTAGATGGCGGGCCCACAGATACGCAGTATTTT
>TRBJ2-2|.|TRBD1|14|TRBV10-3
CAIRGTGDTGELFF
TGTGCCATCAGAGGGACAGGGGACACCGGGGAGCTGTTTTTT
>TRBJ2-7|.|TRBD2|15|TRBV9
CASSVTSGGTYEQYF
TGTGCCAGCAGCGTTACTAGCGGGGGTACCTACGAGCAGTACTTC
>TRBJ1-6|.|.|14|TRBV19
CASSIEVRLSPLHF
TGTGCCAGTAGTATAGAGGTACGGTTGTCACCCCTCCACTTT